These 30 T cell receptor beta chains share one sample of origin, sequenced in a study of blood T cells in healthy people across ages. Combining a sample-barcoded 5' primer with a J-beta primer mix, a second PCR ran for 7 to 11 cycles. From the 5' RACE reads, TCRdb called clonotypes with MiXCR, one entry per CDR3 protein. The sample has hundreds of thousands of distinct CDR3 sequences, around 49% seen once. The sample taken for sequencing was blood. Every receptor here comes from a man aged 30 to 39 in good health.

This clonotype appeared a single time. This rearrangement joins TRBV20-1 to TRBJ2-7, with TRBD2 as a possible D gene (5 bases). CDR1 and CDR2 (germline): DFQATT, SNEGSKA (reference sequence). Trimming pared 3 bases from V and 2 bases from J, leaving 17 bases between. The CDR3 totals 15 residues. CDR3 sequence (DNA): TGCAGTGCTAGTCAGCCCGGACTTCGGACCTACGAGCAGTACTTC. This sequence encodes CSASQPGLRTYEQYF.

The chain recombines TRBV27 with TRBJ2-7; 7 bases match TRBD2. Trimming took 3 bases from V and 1 from J; bases not matched to a gene: 12. Germline-derived CDR1 and CDR2 are MNHEY and SMNVEV (reference sequence). The CDR3 is made up of 17 amino acids. This CDR3 reads CASSFPPGQRGSYEQYF. CDR3 DNA: TGTGCCAGCAGTTTCCCCCCTGGGCAGCGGGGATCCTACGAGCAGTACTTC.

The rearrangement joins TRBV20-1 to TRBJ1-2; a possible D gene is TRBD1 (5 bases). The CDR3 runs to 14 residues. Per germline, CDR1 DFQATT and CDR2 SNEGSKA (reference sequence). The ends were cut back, 0 bases at V and 8 bases at J, with 16 bases in the middle. This chain's CDR3 is CSARDKTREEGYTF. CDR3 sequence (DNA): TGCAGTGCTAGAGATAAGACCAGGGAGGAAGGCTACACCTTC.

This clonotype was picked up a small number of times. The chain is built from TRBV10-3 and TRBJ2-7, with D possibly being TRBD1 or TRBD2 (5 bases each). V lost 2 bases and J 3 bases, leaving 11 bases between the germline ends. Per the germline V gene, CDR1 is ENHRY and CDR2 is SYGVKD. CDR3 length equals 14 residues. CDR3 coding DNA: TGTGCCATCAGTGAGCTGGGACCCGGCTACGAGCAGTACTTC. Translating gives CAISELGPGYEQYF.

This clonotype was detected only a few times. This chain uses TRBV9 with TRBJ2-1; a weak D match, TRBD1 (6 bases). V was cut by 4 bases and J by 0 bases, with 14 bases left in between. Germline V gives CDR1 SGDLS, CDR2 YYNGEE. The CDR3 contains 16 residues. CDR3 residues: CASSPEGRGSYNEQFF. In DNA form, the CDR3 reads TGTGCCAGCAGCCCCGAGGGCAGGGGCTCCTACAATGAGCAGTTCTTC.

This clonotype showed up just a few times. The chain uses TRBV28 and TRBJ1-4, with 7 bases aligning to TRBD1. V shed 6 bases, J shed 3 bases, and the junction held 7 bases outside the gene matches. The length of the CDR3 is 15 residues. Looked up from germline, CDR1 is MDHEN and CDR2 is SYDVKM. CDR3 amino acids: CASRIPGTANEKLFF. CDR3 sequence (DNA): TGTGCCAGCAGGATTCCCGGGACAGCTAATGAAAAACTGTTTTTT.

The chain is built from TRBV7-2 and TRBJ2-1; no reliable D call. V dropped 1 base and J dropped 10 bases, with 11 bases sitting between them. From germline, CDR1 is SGHTA and CDR2 FQGNSA. The CDR3 spans 13 residues. CDR3 in amino acids: CASSLGQAREQFF. In DNA, the CDR3 is TGTGCCAGCAGCTTAGGGCAGGCACGGGAGCAGTTCTTC.

This clonotype was seen only a few times. The chain uses TRBV29-1 and TRBJ1-1, with D tentatively TRBD1 (5 bases). Germline CDR1 SQVTM, CDR2 ANQGSEA. The CDR3 is 13 amino acids. Deletions cut 6 bases from V and 8 bases from J, with 19 bases between. The CDR3 sequence: CSVEGRLRPEAFF. The CDR3 DNA reads as TGCAGCGTGGAGGGACGGCTACGACCAGAAGCTTTCTTT. Full variable domain (outside the CDR3, taken from reference TRBV29-1 and TRBJ1-1): SAVISQKPSRDICQRGTSLTIQCQVDSQVTMMFWYRQQPGQSLTLIATANQGSEATYESGFVIDKFPISRPNLTFSTLTVSNMSPEDSSIYLCSVEGRLRPEAFFGQGTRLTVV.

This clonotype was picked up many times. The chain links TRBV9 to TRBJ2-1, with TRBD2 identical over 11 bases. The CDR3 has 15 amino acids. Germline V lookup: CDR1 SGDLS, CDR2 YYNGEE. The J segment lost 4 bases and the V segment lost 3 bases, leaving 3 bases of the junction unmatched. The CDR3 loop reads CASSALAGGYNEQFF. The CDR3 region has the DNA TGTGCCAGCAGCGCCCTAGCGGGGGGTTACAATGAGCAGTTCTTC.

J is TRBJ2-5 and V is TRBV10-3; D remains ambiguous. This CDR3 has 13 amino acids. The germline CDR1 and CDR2 sequences are ENHRY and SYGVKD. Trimming removed 7 bases at V and 5 bases at J, with 14 bases between. Here the CDR3 reads CAITSDLGETQYF. CDR3 nucleotides: TGTGCCATCACCTCCGACTTGGGGGAGACCCAGTACTTC.

This chain joins TRBV7-3 and TRBJ2-7, with D possibly being TRBD1 (6 bases). CDR3 length: 15 residues. Deletions cut 5 bases from V and 0 bases from J, with 14 bases between. Germline V gene data show CDR1 as SGHTA and CDR2 as FQGTGA. In DNA, the CDR3 is TGTGCCAGCAGCCCCAGACAGGACCTCTCCTACGAGCAGTACTTC. Translation: CASSPRQDLSYEQYF. Supplemented by reference TRBV7-3 and TRBJ2-7, the full variable domain reads GAGVSQTPSNKVTEKGKYVELRCDPISGHTALYWYRQSLGQGPEFLIYFQGTGAADDSGLPNDRFFAVRPEGSVSTLKIQRTERGDSAVYLCASSPRQDLSYEQYFGPGTRLTVT.

This clonotype was seen more than once but under ten times. This chain joins TRBV20-1 and TRBJ2-4; 12 nucleotides agree with TRBD2. V was clipped by 7 bases and J by 12 bases; unmatched bases: 13. Germline values: CDR1 DFQATT, CDR2 SNEGSKA (reference sequence). The CDR3 is 14 residues long. The CDR3: CSGSPGLAGRSQYF. CDR3 DNA sequence: TGCAGTGGAAGCCCTGGACTAGCGGGGCGCAGTCAGTACTTC.

CDR3 nucleotides: TGTGCCAGCAGTTTACTAGTCGGGGGGTTTGAGCAGTTCTTC. This translates into CASSLLVGGFEQFF. The rearrangement joins TRBV27 to TRBJ2-1, with 7 bases identical to TRBD2. The CDR3 extends over 14 amino acids. Per the germline V gene, CDR1 is MNHEY and CDR2 is SMNVEV (reference sequence). J lost 9 bases, V lost 2 bases, and 7 bases had no gene match.

This sequence joins TRBV7-2 and TRBJ2-5; D gene unclear. Germline V gives CDR1 SGHTA, CDR2 FQGNSA. Trimming took 1 base from V and 2 from J, leaving 8 bases between them. The CDR3 extends over 14 amino acids. For the CDR3, the DNA is TGTGCCAGCAGCTTAGTCCCGGTACAAGAGACCCAGTACTTC. Amino acids: CASSLVPVQETQYF. Combining the CDR3 with reference TRBV7-2 and TRBJ2-5 gives the whole variable domain GAGVSQSPSNKVTEKGKDVELRCDPISGHTALYWYRQSLGQGLEFLIYFQGNSAPDKSGLPSDRFSAERTGGSVSTLTIQRTQQEDSAVYLCASSLVPVQETQYFGPGTRLLVL.

There are a few counts of this clonotype. The chain joins TRBV20-1 to TRBJ1-2, with 9 bases aligning to TRBD1. Germline-derived CDR1 and CDR2 are DFQATT and SNEGSKA (reference sequence). This CDR3 has 12 amino acids. CDR3 amino acids: CRPGQGTYGYTF. Written as DNA, the CDR3 is TGCAGGCCGGGACAGGGAACCTATGGCTACACCTTC.

The CDR3, as DNA: TGTGCCAGCAGTTTGCTCGGAAACACGGCCTACAATGAGCAGTTCTTC. This codes for CASSLLGNTAYNEQFF. The chain carries TRBV6-2 or TRBV6-3 and TRBJ2-1; D is uncertain. Germline V lookup: CDR1 MNHEY, CDR2 SVGEGT. The length of the CDR3 is 16 residues. With 4 bases removed from V and 2 bases from J, the gap between germline ends came to 15 bases.

This clonotype was counted at least ten times. The rearrangement links TRBV12-3 or TRBV12-4 to TRBJ2-7, with 7 bases aligning to TRBD2. Germline trimming cut 8 bases from V and 3 bases from J; bases unmatched to any gene: 7. The CDR3 spans 13 residues. As DNA, the CDR3 is TGTGCCAGCTCCCTGGGGGAGGGCTACGAGCAGTACTTC. The encoded protein is CASSLGEGYEQYF.

The chain links TRBV5-5 to TRBJ2-4, with 10 nucleotides matching TRBD1. The last part of the DNA fits TRBJ2-5 better; the J call may be wrong. Germline loops: CDR1 SGHKS, CDR2 YYEKEE (reference sequence). This CDR3 is built from 15 residues. The CDR3 is CASRSETGGQETQYF. Written as DNA, the CDR3 is TGTGCCAGCAGGTCCGAGACAGGGGGCCAGGAGACCCAGTACTTC.

The genes are TRBV20-1 and TRBJ2-1; 14 bases match TRBD2. The germline V gene encodes CDR1 DFQATT and CDR2 SNEGSKA (reference sequence). V shed 3 bases, J shed 0 bases, and the junction held 7 bases outside the gene matches. CDR3 length equals 18 residues. The CDR3 loop is CSASFPGTSGSSYNEQFF. CDR3 DNA sequence: TGCAGTGCTAGTTTTCCCGGGACTAGCGGGAGCTCCTACAATGAGCAGTTCTTC.

This clonotype appeared a few times. This chain joins TRBV12-3 or TRBV12-4 and TRBJ2-7; 8 bases agree with TRBD1. This CDR3 has 12 residues. The ends lost 6 bases at V and 6 bases at J; junction bases unmatched: 4. CDR3 protein: CASRGGQAEQYF. The CDR3 DNA reads as TGTGCCAGCAGGGGGGGACAGGCCGAGCAGTACTTC.

The gene calls are TRBV5-1 and TRBJ2-1; D remains unclear. V lost 1 base, J lost 5 bases, and 10 bases lay in between. Germline loops: CDR1 SGHRS, CDR2 YFSETQ. CDR3 length: 14 amino acids. The CDR3 DNA reads TGCGCCAGCAGCTTGATCCCCGAGAACAATGAGCAGTTCTTC. It translates to CASSLIPENNEQFF.

This clonotype showed up just a few times. The V call is TRBV4-2, the J call TRBJ2-7; 7 positions match TRBD2. This CDR3 region has 17 residues. Per the germline V gene, CDR1 is LGHNA and CDR2 is YNFKEQ. V shed 0 bases, J shed 1 base, and the junction held 9 bases outside the gene matches. CDR3 protein: CASSQDIGQGGSYEQYF. The CDR3 bases are TGTGCCAGCAGCCAAGATATTGGGCAGGGAGGGTCCTACGAGCAGTACTTC.

The V call is TRBV18, the J call TRBJ2-5, with D perhaps TRBD1 or TRBD2 (6 bases each). The V and J ends lost 8 bases and 3 bases respectively, with 10 bases between them. This CDR3 has 12 amino acids. In germline, CDR1 is KGHSH, CDR2 LQKENI. The CDR3: CASHREEETQYF. Written as DNA, the CDR3 is TGTGCCAGCCACAGGGAGGAAGAGACCCAGTACTTC.

This clonotype was observed at least ten times. The chain combines TRBV7-9 with TRBJ2-3; D may be TRBD1 (6 bases). Germline CDR1 SEHNR, CDR2 FQNEAQ (reference sequence). Trimming cost V 3 bases and J 4 bases, with 11 bases left between them. CDR3 length: 14 amino acids. The CDR3 is CASSFQGQADTQYF. The CDR3 nucleotides are TGTGCCAGCAGCTTCCAGGGGCAGGCAGATACGCAGTATTTT. Together with reference TRBV7-9 and TRBJ2-3, the CDR3 gives the full variable domain: DTGVSQNPRHKITKRGQNVTFRCDPISEHNRLYWYRQTLGQGPEFLTYFQNEAQLEKSRLLSDRFSAERPKGSFSTLEIQRTEQGDSAMYLCASSFQGQADTQYFGPGTRLTVL.

The rearrangement joins TRBV3-1 to TRBJ1-6; tentatively, D is TRBD1 (6 bases). The CDR3 runs 18 residues. Trimming took 1 base from V and 4 from J, leaving 17 bases between them. The V gene's germline CDR1 is LGHDT and CDR2 YNNKEL (reference sequence). The CDR3 protein is CASSQAKAQGPYNSPLHF. The CDR3 DNA is TGTGCCAGCAGCCAAGCCAAGGCACAGGGTCCGTATAATTCACCCCTCCACTTT.

The chain joins TRBV30 to TRBJ2-1; D might be TRBD2 (6 bases). The germline V and J ends were trimmed by 3 bases and 5 bases, with 11 bases remaining between them. The CDR3 contains 13 residues. Germline assignment: CDR1 GTSNPN and CDR2 SVGIG (reference sequence). CDR3: CAWSPGSNNEQFF. Here the CDR3 DNA reads TGTGCCTGGAGCCCCGGGAGCAACAATGAGCAGTTCTTC.

This clonotype showed up just a few times. The chain employs TRBV12-3 or TRBV12-4 and TRBJ2-1; 12 bases align to TRBD2. The CDR3 is 17 amino acids. J gave up 0 bases and V 5 bases, and 5 bases lay outside the gene matches. In nucleotides, the CDR3 is TGTGCCAGCAGTCTGACTAGCGGGGGTACCTCCTACAATGAGCAGTTCTTC. Translating it yields CASSLTSGGTSYNEQFF.

This clonotype was seen a handful of times. The chain uses TRBV7-8 and TRBJ2-7, with D maybe TRBD1 (5 bases). The V and J ends lost 1 base and 1 base respectively, with 11 bases between them. The CDR3 runs to 15 residues. In germline, CDR1 is SGHVS, CDR2 FQNEAQ. The DNA of the CDR3 is TGTGCCAGCAGCTTAGTCCAGGGCCCGTCCTACGAGCAGTACTTC. It codes for CASSLVQGPSYEQYF.

The V gene is TRBV7-2, the J gene TRBJ2-5; 7 nucleotides align to TRBD2. From germline, CDR1 is SGHTA and CDR2 FQGNSA. The J segment lost 2 bases and the V segment lost 2 bases, leaving 8 bases of the junction unmatched. There are 16 residues in the CDR3. The chain's CDR3 is CASSLLVRGTQETQYF. In nucleotides, the CDR3 is TGTGCCAGCAGCTTATTAGTGCGGGGGACTCAAGAGACCCAGTACTTC.

The rearrangement links TRBV4-1 to TRBJ2-1; either TRBD1 or TRBD2 may fit D (5 bases each). TRBJ2-7 matches the DNA end more closely, so the J call is doubtful. Germline CDR1 and CDR2: MGHRA and YSYEKL. This CDR3 comprises 16 residues. The CDR3 loop is CASSQDTTRGPYEQYF. Written as DNA, the CDR3 is TGCGCCAGCAGCCAAGATACCACCCGGGGCCCCTACGAGCAGTACTTC.